What follows is one TCR beta chain and its context. Its antigen is unknown. In this CDR3 the conserved last residue, phenylalanine or tryptophan, is missing, so a read error is likely. The germline gives CDR1 LGHNA, CDR2 YNFKEQ. V was shortened by 4 bases and J by 1 base, with 10 bases between the two germline ends. The CDR3 extends over 14 amino acids. The data derive from a study of molecular identifiers for immune sequencing clone quantification. TCRdb reprocessed the PCR reads via MiXCR and lists one record per CDR3 protein. This sample carries some 320,000 distinct CDR3 sequences, 24% of them seen once, and the ten largest clones take roughly 0.7%. Findings and limits, study-wide: With a barcode shared among identical TCR molecules, highly expanded clone sizes could be underestimated.

The TCR was taken from a human donor in good health. Some libraries in this study had Jurkat cell RNA spiked in. This rearrangement joins TRBV4-2 to TRBJ1-1, with a tentative D call TRBD1 (6 bases). What was sequenced was naive CD8+ T cells from blood, with Jurkat cell RNA spiked in. The subset is: FACS-sorted CD8+CD4-CCR7+CD45RA+ naive T cells. The CDR3 region has the DNA TGTGCCAGCAGCCCCAGACAGGCGAACACTGAAGCTTTCTCT. Translating gives CASSPRQANTEAFS.